This T cell receptor (beta chain) was captured by sequencing in a study of blood T cell repertoires in COVID-19 (TCRdb year 2020). Broadly, across the study: The collaborator samples originated in the United States, Italy and Spain and spanned the acute and convalescent phases of COVID-19. Samples came from the ongoing ImmuneRACE study (first 160 participants) plus 1,254 subjects from 6 global collaborators. The sample metadata nearly always contained a de-identified subject ID, COVID-19 status, age in years and sex. Where HLA class I and class II types were available, the types were taken from metadata supplied by the sample provider, not from assay-based typing. The repertoires were released in a freely available public database meant as a resource for research on the immune response to SARS-CoV-2. Deeply sampled blood TCRbeta repertoires from subjects exposed to, actively infected with, or recovered from COVID-19 were included in the dataset. The prospective study material was composed of cDNA or gDNA derived from T cells, B-cell-depleted T cells, or PBMCs. Points the paper makes about the study in general: The amount of clinical and demographic metadata varied by source and participant and was provided uncurated.

The CDR3 sequence holds 13 residues, the cysteine and phenylalanine included. CDR3 DNA is the only sequence kept; it has 39 bases, read in frame from the first base. CDR1 and CDR2 are read off the germline V gene as SGHDT and YYEEEE. In Seattle, one collaborating source enrolled patients while the infection was active and tracked those patients longitudinally over the course of disease. Whole blood was collected in K2EDTA tubes by collaborating institutions according to the institutions' own protocols. Collaborator samples were shipped for TCRbeta analysis as frozen whole blood, isolated PBMCs, or DNA extracted from either sample type. This clone was seen once. There is no known antigen for this receptor. The junction differs from germline at one of its ends, possibly a read error. The immunoSEQ Assay, a bias-controlled multiplex PCR, was used to amplify TCRbeta CDR3 regions from genomic DNA. As for the authors' bioinformatics: Nucleated cell counts per sample were estimated from amplification of reference gene primers within the assay. To quantify the absolute abundance of each unique TCRbeta CDR3 rearrangement, sequence reads were collapsed and filtered. Productive Simpson clonality was computed per sample as the square root of Simpson's diversity index over productive rearrangements. TCRdb took over this immuneACCESS table, retaining in-frame rearrangements with V and J assigned. Such tables are incomplete; in checked studies, under half of the missing clones stem from an unresolved V gene, and the remainder is unexplained. V and J calls plus clone size are reproduced from that table; the DNA served to infer D and trimming. For this sample there are about 170,000 clones; about 88% appear just once. The ten largest make up 2.5% of the sample.

This TCR was recovered from a woman of 80 years or more with COVID-19, enrolled during active disease. The chain joins TRBV5-6 to TRBJ1-5, and 8 junctional nucleotides match TRBD1. Material for sequencing was peripheral blood. The CDR3 has the sequence CASSSDQDRDRTF. In nucleotide form, the sequence is TGTGCCAGCAGCTCGGACCAAGACCGGGACAGGACCTTT.